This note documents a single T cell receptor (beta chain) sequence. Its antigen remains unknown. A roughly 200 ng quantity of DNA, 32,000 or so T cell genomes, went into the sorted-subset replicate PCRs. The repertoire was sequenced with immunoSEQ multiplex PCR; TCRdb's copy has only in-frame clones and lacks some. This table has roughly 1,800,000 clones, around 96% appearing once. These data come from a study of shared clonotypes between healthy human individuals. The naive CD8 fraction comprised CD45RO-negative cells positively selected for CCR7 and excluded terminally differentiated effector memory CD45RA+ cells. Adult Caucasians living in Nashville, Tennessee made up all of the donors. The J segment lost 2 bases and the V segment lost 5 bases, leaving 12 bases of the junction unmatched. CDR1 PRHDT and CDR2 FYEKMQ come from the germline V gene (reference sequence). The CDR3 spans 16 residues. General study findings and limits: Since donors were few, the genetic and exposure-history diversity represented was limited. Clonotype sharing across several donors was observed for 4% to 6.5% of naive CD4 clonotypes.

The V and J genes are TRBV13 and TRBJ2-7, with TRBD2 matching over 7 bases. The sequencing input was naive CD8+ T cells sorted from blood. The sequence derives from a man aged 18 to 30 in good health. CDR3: CASSPKSGLVAYEQYF. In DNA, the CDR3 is TGTGCCAGCAGCCCCAAATCCGGACTAGTAGCCTACGAGCAGTACTTC.